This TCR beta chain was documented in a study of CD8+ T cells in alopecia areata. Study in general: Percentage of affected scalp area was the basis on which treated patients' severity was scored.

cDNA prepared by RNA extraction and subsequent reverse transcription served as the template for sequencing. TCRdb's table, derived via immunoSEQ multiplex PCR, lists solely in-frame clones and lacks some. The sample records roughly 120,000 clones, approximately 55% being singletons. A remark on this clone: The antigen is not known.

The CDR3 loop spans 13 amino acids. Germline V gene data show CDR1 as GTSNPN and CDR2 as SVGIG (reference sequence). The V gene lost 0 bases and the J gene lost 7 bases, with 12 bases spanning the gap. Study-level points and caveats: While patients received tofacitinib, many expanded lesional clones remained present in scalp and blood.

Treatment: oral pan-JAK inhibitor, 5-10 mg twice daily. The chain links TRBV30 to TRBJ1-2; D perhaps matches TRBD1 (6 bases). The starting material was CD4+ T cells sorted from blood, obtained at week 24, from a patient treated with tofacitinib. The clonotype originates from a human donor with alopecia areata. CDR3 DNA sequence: TGTGCCTGGAGTGTTGAGACAGGTCTTGGCTACACCTTC. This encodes CAWSVETGLGYTF.